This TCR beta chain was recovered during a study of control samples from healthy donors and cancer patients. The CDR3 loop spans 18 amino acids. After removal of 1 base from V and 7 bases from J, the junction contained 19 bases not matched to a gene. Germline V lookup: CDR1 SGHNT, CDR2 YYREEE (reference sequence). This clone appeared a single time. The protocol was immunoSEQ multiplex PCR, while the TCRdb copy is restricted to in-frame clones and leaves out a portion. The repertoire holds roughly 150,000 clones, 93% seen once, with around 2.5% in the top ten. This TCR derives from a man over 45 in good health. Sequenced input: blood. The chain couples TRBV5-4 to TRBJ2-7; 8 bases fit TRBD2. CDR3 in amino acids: CASSLKGASGLLVGEQYF. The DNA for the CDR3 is TGTGCCAGCAGCTTGAAAGGGGCTAGCGGGTTACTAGTGGGGGAGCAGTACTTC.